The present entry profiles one T cell receptor beta chain with its context. Its antigen is unidentified. Trimming took off 4 bases at V and 6 bases at J, with 13 bases between the two ends. The length of the CDR3 is 15 residues. CDR1 and CDR2 from the germline V gene are MNHNS and SASEGT. The sample belongs to a study of cytotoxic CD8 clonotypes in ibrutinib-treated CLL. Overall study findings and caveats: Sampling times, which were not matched between the groups, differed between sustained-remission patients and progressing patients. At ibrutinib response, clonality increased, and at progression it declined back toward baseline.

Depth targeted 1 in 200,000 to 1 in 1 million T cells, averaging 10x coverage per clonotype. Method: immunoSEQ multiplex PCR; TCRdb's copy keeps in-frame clones and lacks some. Here the sample spans 10,000 to 15,000 clones, 55% to 65% being singletons. The source of this sequence is a human donor with chronic lymphocytic leukemia. The genes are TRBV6-1 and TRBJ1-6, with a possible D match to TRBD1 (5 bases). The source material was PBMCs, sampled before ibrutinib treatment. The CDR3 DNA is TGTGCCAGCAGTGGTGGGGGACGGCTTAATTCACCCCTCCACTTT. This encodes CASSGGGRLNSPLHF.